Presented here are 5 T cell receptor beta chains from one specimen sequenced in a study of cytotoxic CD8 clonotypes in ibrutinib-treated CLL. Here immunoSEQ multiplex PCR was the method, and the copy in TCRdb shows in-frame clones only, minus some. This sample has approximately 190,000 clones, with 60% to 80% found just once. This specimen consisted of PBMCs, obtained after 12 months of ibrutinib treatment. Every receptor here comes from a human donor with chronic lymphocytic leukemia.

This clone occurred once. The chain combines TRBV29-1 with TRBJ1-5, with D unclear. The germline V and J ends were trimmed by 4 bases and 1 base, with 11 bases remaining between them. The germline V gene encodes CDR1 SQVTM and CDR2 ANQGSEA. The length of the CDR3 is 14 residues. For the CDR3, the DNA is TGCAGCGTTGTCTTAAACTCGAGCAATCAGCCCCAGCATTTT. Translation: CSVVLNSSNQPQHF.

J is TRBJ2-1 and V is TRBV7-2; TRBD2 matches at 11 bases. J lost 9 bases, V lost 5 bases, and 15 bases had no gene match. The CDR3 consists of 17 residues. Germline CDR1 and CDR2: SGHTA and FQGNSA. CDR3 region: CASSPRSSGRASGEQFF. The CDR3 DNA sequence: TGTGCCAGCAGCCCCAGGAGTAGCGGGAGGGCCTCGGGTGAGCAGTTCTTC.

V and J are TRBV9 and TRBJ2-7; 7 bases agree with TRBD1. Germline V gene lookup returns CDR1 SGDLS and CDR2 YYNGEE. Trimming removed 4 bases from V and 2 bases from J; junction bases left unmatched: 3. The CDR3 consists of 13 residues. The CDR3 loop is CASSPQGAYEQYF. CDR3 in DNA: TGTGCCAGCAGCCCCCAGGGGGCCTACGAGCAGTACTTC.

This rearrangement joins TRBV18 to TRBJ2-7, with 9 bases lining up with TRBD1. The CDR3 totals 15 residues. V trimming: 3 bases; J trimming: 3 bases; junction bases outside the gene matches: 6. Germline CDR1 KGHSH, CDR2 LQKENI. CDR3 coding DNA: TGTGCCAGCTCACCCGGACAGGGGCTTGTCTACGAGCAGTACTTC. Translating it yields CASSPGQGLVYEQYF.

The DNA for the CDR3 is TGTGCCAGCAGCTTAGAGGGCTCTGGAAACACCATATATTTT. Residues: CASSLEGSGNTIYF. This rearrangement joins TRBV7-9 to TRBJ1-3, with unresolved D. The ends were cut back, 1 base at V and 0 bases at J, with 4 bases in the middle. CDR3 length: 14 residues. Germline lookup yields CDR1 SEHNR and CDR2 FQNEAQ (reference sequence).